This T cell receptor (beta chain) was obtained from a study of shared clonotypes between healthy human individuals. The wider study: Donors were two women and three men aged 18 to 49.

Study outcomes and limitations: Across subsets, estimated richness was generally greater for naive than for memory populations.

V gave up 3 bases and J gave up 6 bases; unmatched junction bases: 12. CDR1 SGHTA and CDR2 FQGNSA come from the germline V gene. This CDR3 is 18 amino acids long. About this clone: The antigen is undetermined.

Running of the assay took place at deep level. Original analysis: For the immunoSEQ data, sequences were junction-only without quality scores, so filtering differed. TCRdb's table, derived via immunoSEQ multiplex PCR, lists solely in-frame clones and lacks some. The D gene and trimming were derived from the DNA, and the V and J assignments and clone size from that table. The data contain over a million clones, approximately 68% of them singletons. This clonotype was sampled from a man between 18 and 29 years old in good health. The source material was memory CD4+ T cells sorted from blood. Subset here: CD45RA-negative fraction. The J gene is TRBJ2-7, the V gene TRBV7-2; the match to TRBD2 covers 15 bases. This CDR3 reads CASSLVAGLAGGGSEQYF. CDR3 bases: TGTGCCAGCAGCTTGGTGGCCGGACTAGCGGGAGGGGGCTCCGAGCAGTACTTC.